The 26 T cell receptor beta chains listed next were all sequenced from one sample in a study of neurological immune-mediated disorders. TCRdb reprocessed the 5' RACE reads with MiXCR, giving one entry per CDR3 protein. Altogether 55,000 to 75,000 distinct CDR3 sequences are present, 9.5% to 15% being singletons, with the ten largest covering over 8.5%. Sequenced material: PBMCs. The receptors originated from a woman aged 55-75 years with HTLV-1-associated myelopathy (HAM/TSP).

This clonotype was seen at least ten times. This chain connects TRBV28 to TRBJ2-3; D unresolved. V was shortened by 6 bases and J by 4 bases, with 8 bases between the two germline ends. The germline gives CDR1 MDHEN, CDR2 SYDVKM. The CDR3 runs to 12 residues. CDR3 bases: TGTGCCAGCAGCCGAGTTTCAGATACGCAGTATTTT. Protein: CASSRVSDTQYF.

This clonotype was observed at least ten times. The J gene is TRBJ1-2, the V gene TRBV27; TRBD1 aligns across 8 bases. The CDR3 length is 16 residues. V lost 3 bases, J lost 3 bases, and 9 bases stayed unmatched. Germline-derived CDR1 and CDR2 are MNHEY and SMNVEV (reference sequence). The CDR3 DNA follows: TGTGCCAGCAGTTTGAGAGGGCAGGGGGCCCACTATGGCTACACCTTC. Its protein is CASSLRGQGAHYGYTF.

Remarks on this clonotype: The junction departs from germline at one end; a sequencing error may be responsible. This chain uses TRBV5-1 with TRBJ2-1; D gene ambiguous. Germline V gives CDR1 SGHRS, CDR2 YFSETQ. The CDR3 is 15 amino acids. This CDR3 is CASSLQANSYNAQFF. CDR3 sequence (DNA): TGCGCCAGCAGCTTGCAGGCAAACTCATACAATGCGCAGTTCTTC.

This clonotype occurred many times. The chain carries TRBV29-1 and TRBJ2-1, with 8 bases identical to TRBD1. This CDR3 has 14 amino acids. The germline V gene has CDR1 SQVTM and CDR2 ANQGSEA. With 4 bases clipped from V and 5 bases from J, the junction kept 7 bases outside the gene matches. The CDR3 DNA is TGCAGCGTTGTGCGGACAGGGCGGGACAATGAGCAGTTCTTC. It specifies CSVVRTGRDNEQFF.

This clonotype was recorded at least ten times. The V and J genes are TRBV5-1 and TRBJ2-3; 9 bases align to TRBD1. The J segment lost 1 base and the V segment lost 1 base, leaving 1 base of the junction unmatched. The CDR3 sequence is 15 residues long. Germline CDR1 reads SGHRS; CDR2 reads YFSETQ. The CDR3 spells CASSLRQGGTDTQYF. CDR3 nucleotide sequence: TGCGCCAGCAGCTTGCGACAGGGGGGCACAGATACGCAGTATTTT.

This clonotype was counted ten times or more. CDR3 sequence: CATSRGIEGSGANVLTF. The DNA for the CDR3 is TGTGCCACCAGCAGAGGAATCGAGGGCTCTGGGGCCAACGTCCTGACTTTC. The chain links TRBV15 to TRBJ2-6; tentatively, D is TRBD2 (5 bases). This CDR3 contains 17 residues. Germline loops: CDR1 LNHNV, CDR2 YYDKDF (reference sequence). The V end lost 1 base, the J end lost 0 bases, and 10 bases lay between the germline ends.

The sample holds many counts of this clonotype. The V and J genes are TRBV6-5 and TRBJ2-3; D is perhaps TRBD1 or TRBD2 (5 bases each). V lost 2 bases to trimming and J lost 5 bases, with 11 bases between them. Germline values: CDR1 MNHEY, CDR2 SVGAGI. The CDR3 spans 14 residues. CDR3 sequence reads: CASSYRDVKDTQYF. The CDR3 region has the DNA TGTGCCAGCAGTTACCGGGACGTCAAAGATACGCAGTATTTT.

About this clonotype itself: The junction and the germline gene differ at one end; a read error may be behind it. This chain joins TRBV5-1 and TRBJ2-1; D remains ambiguous. Germline V gene lookup returns CDR1 SGHRS and CDR2 YFSETQ. This CDR3 has 12 residues. This CDR3 is CASSSHGNAQFF. The CDR3 DNA reads as TGCGCCAGCAGCTCACATGGCAATGCGCAGTTCTTC.

In this sample, this clonotype is medium-sized. CDR3: CASSQDSAERTDTQYF. Written as DNA, the CDR3 is TGTGCCAGCAGCCAAGATTCCGCGGAGAGGACAGATACGCAGTATTTT. The rearrangement joins TRBV3-1 to TRBJ2-3; no definite D call. Germline CDR1 LGHDT, CDR2 YNNKEL (reference sequence). CDR3 length equals 16 residues. V was clipped by 0 bases and J by 3 bases, with 13 bases between them.

This clonotype has a handful of counts. The genes are TRBV5-6 and TRBJ2-3; TRBD2 matches 10 bases. CDR3 length equals 16 residues. Germline trimming cut 4 bases from V and 1 base from J; bases unmatched to any gene: 6. CDR1 and CDR2 (germline): SGHDT, YYEEEE. CDR3 nucleotide sequence: TGTGCCAGCAGCCTAATCGGGACTAGCGGCACAGATACGCAGTATTTT. This codes for CASSLIGTSGTDTQYF.

The table lists this clonotype with many counts. This chain's CDR3 is CASSSGQGWEKLFF. CDR3 sequence (DNA): TGTGCCAGCAGCTCCGGACAGGGATGGGAAAAACTGTTTTTT. This chain uses TRBV7-2 with TRBJ1-4; TRBD1 matches 8 bases. V dropped 4 bases and J dropped 8; count of bases not matched to a gene: 6. This CDR3 is built from 14 residues. Per the germline V gene, CDR1 is SGHTA and CDR2 is FQGNSA.

This clonotype was found many times. The chain has TRBV7-9 and TRBJ2-7, with 10 bases lining up with TRBD1. Per the germline V gene, CDR1 is SEHNR and CDR2 is FQNEAQ (reference sequence). This CDR3 has 15 amino acids. Unmatched junction bases numbered 4, after V lost 2 bases and J lost 3 bases. The CDR3 DNA sequence: TGTGCCAGCAGCTTACCGGGACAGGGGCTCTACGAGCAGTACTTC. The encoded protein is CASSLPGQGLYEQYF.

This clonotype came up many times. V usage is TRBV9 and J usage is TRBJ2-1; D gene unclear. Per germline, CDR1 SGDLS and CDR2 YYNGEE. This CDR3 has 16 amino acids. The ends were cut back, 0 bases at V and 0 bases at J, with 10 bases in the middle. The CDR3 sequence is CASSVVGEISYNEQFF. The CDR3 coding sequence is TGTGCCAGCAGCGTAGTGGGCGAAATCTCCTACAATGAGCAGTTCTTC.

The sample holds many counts of this clonotype. The CDR3 spells CASSYSWSSYNEQFF. The CDR3 DNA sequence: TGTGCCAGCAGTTACTCATGGAGCTCCTACAATGAGCAGTTCTTC. The chain recombines TRBV6-5 with TRBJ2-1; unclear D gene. V lost 0 bases, J lost 0 bases, and 6 bases lay in between. There are 15 residues in the CDR3. Germline V gene data show CDR1 as MNHEY and CDR2 as SVGAGI.

In regard to this clonotype: A single base separates this from a much larger clone, so it may be a read error. This chain links TRBV6-4 with TRBJ2-2, with D possibly TRBD1 on 5 matching bases. Germline V CDR1 and CDR2: MRHNA, SNTAGT. This CDR3 region has 16 residues. This chain's CDR3 is CASSDSPGPNTVELFF. The CDR3 bases are TGTGCCAGCAGTGACTCGCCAGGGCCGAACACCGTGGAGCTGTTTTTT.

This clonotype was picked up many times. This chain connects TRBV20-1 to TRBJ2-3, with D hard to call. V lost 0 bases and J lost 2, with 9 bases in between. The CDR3 length is 14 residues. The germline CDR1 and CDR2 sequences are DFQATT and SNEGSKA (reference sequence). The CDR3 nucleotides are TGCAGTGCTAGAGATTCGGCCACCACAGATACGCAGTATTTT. Protein: CSARDSATTDTQYF.

This clonotype was counted many times. V is TRBV20-1 and J is TRBJ2-3; D gene unclear. The V gene lost 0 bases and the J gene lost 1 base, with 11 bases spanning the gap. Germline V gene lookup returns CDR1 DFQATT and CDR2 SNEGSKA (reference sequence). The CDR3 extends over 15 amino acids. CDR3 region: CSARELRQGTDTQYF. In nucleotides, the CDR3 is TGCAGTGCTAGAGAACTGAGGCAGGGCACAGATACGCAGTATTTT.

Ten or more counts support this clonotype. The chain couples TRBV10-3 to TRBJ1-2; perhaps TRBD1 as D (5 bases). Germline lookup yields CDR1 ENHRY and CDR2 SYGVKD. V dropped 0 bases and J dropped 4 bases, with 24 bases sitting between them. This CDR3 spans 19 amino acids. CDR3 sequence: CAISESTNVGRDGRYGYTF. The CDR3 DNA follows: TGTGCCATCAGTGAGTCGACGAATGTAGGGCGGGACGGACGCTATGGCTACACCTTC.

The chain employs TRBV12-3 or TRBV12-4 and TRBJ2-3, with 10 bases lining up with TRBD2. The CDR3 length is 15 residues. V shed 5 bases and J 4 bases; nucleotides not matched to a gene: 6. The CDR3 here is CASSRAGGPSDTQYF. CDR3 nucleotide sequence: TGTGCCAGCAGTCGAGCGGGAGGGCCGTCAGATACGCAGTATTTT.

This clonotype was seen many times. The chain recombines TRBV12-3 or TRBV12-4 with TRBJ2-1, with 8 bases matching TRBD2. This CDR3 contains 16 residues. Trimming cost V 5 bases and J 4 bases; bases outside gene matches: 10. CDR3 in DNA: TGTGCCAGCAGTACCCCCGGGACTAGTGTATACAATGAGCAGTTCTTC. Its protein product is CASSTPGTSVYNEQFF.

This clonotype was seen ten or more times. The chain recombines TRBV5-1 with TRBJ2-7, with no clear D. From germline, CDR1 is SGHRS and CDR2 YFSETQ. Trimming removed 0 bases at V and 2 bases at J, with 6 bases between. The CDR3 extends over 13 amino acids. The CDR3 sequence: CASSLGVAYEQYF. The CDR3 DNA sequence: TGCGCCAGCAGCTTGGGAGTGGCCTACGAGCAGTACTTC.

The table lists this clonotype with many counts. The rearrangement uses TRBV5-6 and TRBJ2-5; 8 positions agree with TRBD2. CDR1 and CDR2 from the germline V gene are SGHDT and YYEEEE. Trimming cost V 4 bases and J 6 bases; bases outside gene matches: 11. This CDR3 comprises 15 residues. The CDR3 DNA reads TGTGCCAGCAGCCGATGGGGGGGCGGGAGGCAGACCCAGTACTTC. Translated, it gives CASSRWGGGRQTQYF.

CDR3 bases: TGTGCCAGCAGCCGCGCGCGGTCAACCAACCGACAAGCGGGAGGAATGGTAGATACGCAGTACTTC. This codes for CASSRARSTNRQAGGMVDTQYF. This rearrangement joins TRBV3-1 to TRBJ2-4; 9 nucleotides agree with TRBD2. Unmatched junction bases numbered 35, after V lost 4 bases and J lost 13 bases. The CDR3 sequence is 22 residues long. Per the germline V gene, CDR1 is LGHDT and CDR2 is YNNKEL (reference sequence). Combining the CDR3 with reference TRBV3-1 and TRBJ2-4 gives the whole variable domain DTAVSQTPKYLVTQMGNDKSIKCEQNLGHDTMYWYKQDSKKFLKIMFSYNNKELIINETVPNRFSPKSPDKAHLNLHINSLELGDSAVYFCASSRARSTNRQAGGMVDTQYFGAGTRLSVL.

This clonotype occurred many times. This chain uses TRBV5-1 with TRBJ2-3; 7 bases line up with TRBD2. Trimming cost V 6 bases and J 5 bases; bases outside gene matches: 12. Germline V gives CDR1 SGHRS, CDR2 YFSETQ. This CDR3 is built from 15 residues. Written as DNA, the CDR3 is TGCGCCAGCAATCGGGCGGGAGCGGCAGGAGATACGCAGTATTTT. It encodes CASNRAGAAGDTQYF.

This clonotype was picked up many times. V gene TRBV5-6 combines with J gene TRBJ2-7, with D possibly being TRBD2 (6 bases). This CDR3 is built from 15 residues. V lost 1 base and J lost 6, with 17 bases in between. Germline lookup yields CDR1 SGHDT and CDR2 YYEEEE. The CDR3 spells CASSLLREPVSEQYF. CDR3 nucleotides: TGTGCCAGCAGCTTGTTACGGGAGCCGGTCTCCGAGCAGTACTTC. The variable domain in full, with the rest retrieved from reference TRBV5-6 and TRBJ2-7, is DAGVTQSPTHLIKTRGQQVTLRCSPKSGHDTVSWYQQALGQGPQFIFQYYEEEERQRGNFPDRFSGHQFPNYSSELNVNALLLGDSALYLCASSLLREPVSEQYFGPGTRLTVT.

At least ten counts were recorded for this clonotype. This rearrangement joins TRBV6-5 to TRBJ1-1; D remains unclear. V shed 5 bases and J shed 1 base, with 8 bases lying between them. The CDR3 sequence is 13 residues long. CDR1 MNHEY and CDR2 SVGAGI come from the germline V gene. Written as DNA, the CDR3 is TGTGCCAGCAGTCTCCCACCGAACACTGAAGCTTTCTTT. Its protein is CASSLPPNTEAFF.